Following are 29 T cell receptor beta chains from one sample sequenced in a study of cytotoxic CD8 clonotypes in ibrutinib-treated CLL. TCRdb's table, derived via immunoSEQ multiplex PCR, lists solely in-frame clones and lacks some. The table shows over 150,000 clones, with over 55% occurring only once. The specimen comprised PBMCs, sampled after 24 months of ibrutinib treatment. The source of these receptors is a human donor with chronic lymphocytic leukemia.

The rearrangement uses TRBV15 and TRBJ2-7; D unresolved. Germline CDR1 LNHNV, CDR2 YYDKDF (reference sequence). V lost 0 bases, J lost 0 bases, and 24 bases lay in between. The CDR3 has 20 amino acids. CDR3 in amino acids: CATSRDTPPIPVPSSYEQYF. In DNA form, the CDR3 reads TGTGCCACCAGCAGAGATACCCCCCCGATCCCAGTACCGAGCTCCTACGAGCAGTACTTC. Supplemented by reference TRBV15 and TRBJ2-7, the full variable domain reads DAMVIQNPRYQVTQFGKPVTLSCSQTLNHNVMYWYQQKSSQAPKLLFHYYDKDFNNEADTPDNFQSRRPNTSFCFLDIRSPGLGDTAMYLCATSRDTPPIPVPSSYEQYFGPGTRLTVT.

In this sample, this clone turned up a few times. The chain employs TRBV2 and TRBJ2-7, with 7 bases matching TRBD1. J lost 6 bases, V lost 6 bases, and 8 bases had no gene match. This CDR3 contains 13 residues. Germline CDR1 SNHLY, CDR2 FYNNEI. This CDR3 is CASSPGRGSEQYF. The CDR3 DNA is TGTGCCAGCAGCCCCGGCAGGGGGAGCGAGCAGTACTTC.

This clone is medium-sized in the sample. This sample also contains other DNA sequences that code for the same CDR3. The chain has TRBV5-4 and TRBJ2-7; no definite D call. The V gene's germline CDR1 is SGHNT and CDR2 YYREEE (reference sequence). The ends were cut back, 4 bases at V and 2 bases at J, with 13 bases in the middle. The CDR3 spans 14 residues. Here the CDR3 reads CASSQEYGPYEQYF. The CDR3 nucleotides read TGTGCCAGCAGCCAAGAGTACGGTCCCTACGAGCAGTACTTC.

This chain uses TRBV5-4 with TRBJ2-1, with 9 bases matching TRBD1. Germline V gene lookup returns CDR1 SGHNT and CDR2 YYREEE (reference sequence). The length of the CDR3 is 16 residues. The ends lost 4 bases at V and 2 bases at J; junction bases unmatched: 7. In DNA, the CDR3 is TGTGCCAGCAGCAGACCCTGGGACAGGGCCTACAATGAGCAGTTCTTC. Amino acids: CASSRPWDRAYNEQFF. The variable domain in full, completed from reference TRBV5-4 and TRBJ2-1, reads ETGVTQSPTHLIKTRGQQVTLRCSSQSGHNTVSWYQQALGQGPQFIFQYYREEENGRGNFPPRFSGLQFPNYSSELNVNALELDDSALYLCASSRPWDRAYNEQFFGPGTRLTVL.

This chain connects TRBV11-2 to TRBJ2-7; 7 nucleotides agree with TRBD2. Germline CDR1 SGHAT, CDR2 FQNNGV. V shed 1 base and J 5 bases; nucleotides not matched to a gene: 11. The CDR3 is made up of 16 amino acids. CDR3 sequence reads: CASSLVFGGSKNEQYF. CDR3 DNA: TGTGCCAGCAGCTTAGTATTCGGCGGGAGCAAAAACGAGCAGTACTTC.

The chain recombines TRBV25-1 with TRBJ1-3; tentatively, D is TRBD1 (5 bases). Trimming pared 2 bases from V and 2 bases from J, leaving 10 bases between. Germline-derived CDR1 and CDR2 are MGHDK and SYGVNS. This CDR3 spans 15 amino acids. The CDR3 DNA is TGTGCCAGCAGTGAAATGGGCAGGGCTGGAAACACCATATATTTT. This sequence encodes CASSEMGRAGNTIYF.

This chain connects TRBV10-3 to TRBJ2-5; weak D call: TRBD2 (6 bases). The J call may be wrong; the DNA end is better matched by TRBJ2-7. Looked up from germline, CDR1 is ENHRY and CDR2 is SYGVKD. CDR3 length: 12 amino acids. The CDR3 region is CAISASAYEQYF. The CDR3 nucleotides are TGTGCCATCAGTGCTAGCGCCTACGAGCAGTACTTC.

The chain employs TRBV7-2 and TRBJ1-2, with D maybe TRBD1 (6 bases). The V gene's germline CDR1 is SGHTA and CDR2 FQGNSA. The V end was cut by 1 base, the J end by 9 bases, with 15 bases between. This CDR3 comprises 14 residues. DNA for the CDR3: TGTGCCAGCAGCTTAGTACAGGGCCCCTTTAGCTACACCTTC. It is translated as CASSLVQGPFSYTF.

The chain is built from TRBV28 and TRBJ2-7; D perhaps matches TRBD1 (5 bases). With 4 bases removed from V and 3 bases from J, the gap between germline ends came to 10 bases. CDR1 is MDHEN, CDR2 SYDVKM, per germline. The CDR3 contains 13 residues. The CDR3 coding sequence is TGTGCCAGCAGTTACAGGTTCCTCTACGAGCAGTACTTC. Translation gives CASSYRFLYEQYF.

The V and J genes are TRBV6-6 and TRBJ2-2; TRBD1 matches at 7 bases. The trim removed 10 bases at V and 1 base at J, leaving 9 bases unmatched. In germline, CDR1 is MNHNY, CDR2 SVGAGI (reference sequence). The CDR3 covers 15 residues. In nucleotides, the CDR3 is TGTGCCACCAAGAAGGGACAGAGGAACACCGGGGAGCTGTTTTTT. Translating it yields CATKKGQRNTGELFF.

This chain connects TRBV19 to TRBJ1-2; no clear D gene. With 2 bases removed from V and 3 bases from J, the gap between germline ends came to 10 bases. CDR1 is LNHDA, CDR2 SQIVND, per germline (reference sequence). The CDR3 loop spans 14 amino acids. As DNA, the CDR3 is TGTGCCAGTAGTATAACGGGCACAGACTATGGCTACACCTTC. Protein: CASSITGTDYGYTF.

This chain joins TRBV6-5 and TRBJ1-1, with 7 bases aligning to TRBD1. There are 14 residues in the CDR3. V shed 2 bases, J shed 3 bases, and the junction held 3 bases outside the gene matches. Germline CDR1 MNHEY, CDR2 SVGAGI. CDR3 sequence (DNA): TGTGCCAGCAGTTACAATGACAGGGACACTGAAGCTTTCTTT. This gives the protein CASSYNDRDTEAFF.

The chain employs TRBV5-1 and TRBJ1-2, with D maybe TRBD1 (5 bases). The CDR3 sequence is 15 residues long. From germline, CDR1 is SGHRS and CDR2 YFSETQ. V was trimmed by 4 bases and J by 4 bases, leaving 17 bases between them. CDR3 sequence (DNA): TGCGCCAGCAGCCCCCCCGGGGCAGGGACCTATGGCTACACCTTC. Translation gives CASSPPGAGTYGYTF.

The V gene is TRBV13, the J gene TRBJ2-7; 11 bases map to TRBD2. The germline gives CDR1 PRHDT, CDR2 FYEKMQ (reference sequence). J was trimmed by 4 bases and V by 5 bases; bases with no gene match: 10. There are 16 residues in the CDR3. CDR3 in amino acids: CASSAKHSGRGYEQYF. The CDR3 nucleotides read TGTGCCAGCAGCGCGAAGCATAGCGGGAGGGGGTACGAGCAGTACTTC.

The chain recombines TRBV4-2 with TRBJ2-7, with D possibly matching TRBD1 (5 bases). CDR3 size: 13 residues. Trimming took off 1 base at V and 5 bases at J, with 9 bases between the two ends. The germline V gene encodes CDR1 LGHNA and CDR2 YNFKEQ. The CDR3 DNA reads as TGTGCCAGCAGCCAAGGACAGACCCACGAGCAGTACTTC. This encodes CASSQGQTHEQYF.

Of note for this clone: The sample contains more than one DNA sequence encoding this CDR3. V gene TRBV27 combines with J gene TRBJ2-7; 7 positions agree with TRBD2. The V gene's germline CDR1 is MNHEY and CDR2 SMNVEV (reference sequence). Trimming cost V 5 bases and J 2 bases; bases outside gene matches: 3. CDR3 length equals 13 residues. The CDR3 DNA follows: TGTGCCAGCAGTCCTGGGGGGGCCTACGAGCAGTACTTC. Residues: CASSPGGAYEQYF.

The rearrangement uses TRBV7-3 and TRBJ1-3; D gene uncertain. Per the germline V gene, CDR1 is SGHTA and CDR2 is FQGTGA. V was shortened by 1 base and J by 0 bases, with 13 bases between the two germline ends. The CDR3 extends over 17 amino acids. The CDR3 coding sequence is TGTGCCAGCAGCTTAAACGGTCCGAGAAGCTCTGGAAACACCATATATTTT. Translated: CASSLNGPRSSGNTIYF.

The sample holds one count of this clone. The chain employs TRBV6-5 and TRBJ2-1; TRBD2 matches 7 bases. With V trimmed by 2 bases and J by 6 bases, 10 bases remained unmatched. The CDR3 is 16 amino acids. Germline V gene data show CDR1 as MNHEY and CDR2 as SVGAGI. The CDR3 DNA reads TGTGCCAGCAGTTACCTTGGAGCGGGATGGTTCAATGAGCAGTTCTTC. It yields the protein CASSYLGAGWFNEQFF.

The rearrangement links TRBV2 to TRBJ1-4; TRBD1 agrees at 11 bases. This CDR3 contains 15 residues. Germline V gives CDR1 SNHLY, CDR2 FYNNEI. The ends lost 4 bases at V and 6 bases at J; junction bases unmatched: 4. The CDR3 reads CASSVRDRGDEKLFF. CDR3 in DNA: TGTGCCAGCAGTGTACGGGACAGGGGGGATGAAAAACTGTTTTTT.

This clone was detected a few times. The chain uses TRBV19 and TRBJ2-3; no clear D. This CDR3 comprises 11 residues. Germline loops: CDR1 LNHDA, CDR2 SQIVND (reference sequence). The V end lost 5 bases, the J end lost 4 bases, and 4 bases lay between the germline ends. CDR3 nucleotides: TGTGCCAGTAGTTGGGCAGATACGCAGTATTTT. Residues: CASSWADTQYF.

This clone has more than one count but fewer than ten. V is TRBV30 and J is TRBJ1-2; 8 bases agree with TRBD1. CDR3 length equals 13 residues. CDR1 and CDR2 (germline): GTSNPN, SVGIG (reference sequence). With 4 bases clipped from V and 4 bases from J, the junction kept 5 bases outside the gene matches. The CDR3: CAWNTDRVYGYTF. In DNA form, the CDR3 reads TGTGCCTGGAATACGGACAGGGTCTATGGCTACACCTTC.

The table lists this clone with a few counts. This chain uses TRBV19 with TRBJ2-2; D might be TRBD1 (6 bases). CDR1 and CDR2 from the germline V gene are LNHDA and SQIVND (reference sequence). V gave up 10 bases and J gave up 2 bases, with 17 bases separating them. This CDR3 spans 15 amino acids. For the CDR3, the DNA is TGTGCCACCAGAAGTAACAGGGTAAACACCGGGGAGCTGTTTTTT. This gives the protein CATRSNRVNTGELFF.

This chain joins TRBV4-2 and TRBJ2-1; 7 bases match TRBD2. Germline CDR1 reads LGHNA; CDR2 reads YNFKEQ. With 0 bases clipped from V and 4 bases from J, the junction kept 6 bases outside the gene matches. The CDR3 is 16 residues long. DNA of the CDR3: TGTGCCAGCAGCCAAGAACCTAGCGGAATGTACAATGAGCAGTTCTTC. Protein product: CASSQEPSGMYNEQFF.

The genes are TRBV11-2 and TRBJ2-7; TRBD1 agrees at 8 bases. CDR1 and CDR2 (germline): SGHAT, FQNNGV. CDR3 length: 14 amino acids. V lost 7 bases to trimming and J lost 1 base; unmatched junction nucleotides: 6. The CDR3 nucleotides are TGTGCCAGCAACAGACAGGGGAGTTCCTACGAGCAGTACTTC. Translated: CASNRQGSSYEQYF.

To note about this clone: Mismatch with germline at one junction end may stem from a read error. The rearrangement joins TRBV7-7 to TRBJ2-1; no firm D call. This CDR3 is 13 amino acids long. Germline CDR1 SSHAT, CDR2 FNYEAQ (reference sequence). CDR3 nucleotide sequence: TGTGCTAGCAGCTTAGACTTAGCTAATGGGCAGTTCTTC. This encodes CASSLDLANGQFF. The full variable domain, in which reference TRBV7-7 and TRBJ2-1 provide the parts outside the CDR3, is GAGVSQSPRYKVTKRGQDVTLRCDPISSHATLYWYQQALGQGPEFLTYFNYEAQPDKSGLPSDRFSAERPEGSISTLTIQRTEQRDSAMYRCASSLDLANGQFFGPGTRLTVL.

The rearrangement uses TRBV6-1 and TRBJ1-6, with 8 bases fitting TRBD1. CDR1 is MNHNS, CDR2 SASEGT, per germline. Unmatched junction bases numbered 8, after V lost 2 bases and J lost 8 bases. CDR3 size: 16 residues. The CDR3: CASSEPWTGWHSPLHF. Here the CDR3 DNA reads TGTGCCAGCAGTGAACCCTGGACAGGGTGGCATTCACCCCTCCACTTT.

The chain's CDR3 is CASSLRGSGGYTF. For the CDR3, the DNA is TGTGCCAGCAGCTTGCGGGGATCGGGAGGCTACACCTTC. The chain links TRBV5-4 to TRBJ1-2; D is unresolved. This CDR3 region has 13 residues. The V gene lost 1 base and the J gene lost 8 bases, with 12 bases spanning the gap. Germline CDR1 reads SGHNT; CDR2 reads YYREEE (reference sequence).

This chain joins TRBV4-2 and TRBJ2-1, with D unresolved. V was pared by 4 bases and J by 1 base, with 11 bases between. The CDR3 loop spans 15 amino acids. The germline CDR1 and CDR2 sequences are LGHNA and YNFKEQ. CDR3 in DNA: TGTGCCAGCAGCCCATTCATTGGATCCTACAATGAGCAGTTCTTC. It codes for CASSPFIGSYNEQFF.

This chain uses TRBV11-2 with TRBJ2-7; D not certain. The germline V gene has CDR1 SGHAT and CDR2 FQNNGV. CDR3 length: 13 residues. V was pared by 2 bases and J by 0 bases, with 5 bases between. CDR3 protein: CASSLQLSYEQYF. The CDR3 DNA reads TGTGCCAGCAGCTTACAGCTCTCCTACGAGCAGTACTTC. Drawing the rest from reference TRBV11-2 and TRBJ2-7, the complete variable domain is EAGVAQSPRYKIIEKRQSVAFWCNPISGHATLYWYQQILGQGPKLLIQFQNNGVVDDSQLPKDRFSAERLKGVDSTLKIQPAKLEDSAVYLCASSLQLSYEQYFGPGTRLTVT.